Sequencing of this TCR beta chain was carried out in a study of blood T cell repertoires in COVID-19. About the research overall: In each case, the material was cDNA or gDNA derived from T cells, B-cell-depleted T cells, or PBMCs.

In the source study's methods: By means of reference gene primer amplification, nucleated cell counts were estimated. The data were produced by immunoSEQ multiplex PCR, yet TCRdb's version contains in-frame clones alone and is incomplete. Clone size and the V and J calls come from that table; the DNA yielded D and trimming. This sample has a few hundred thousand clones, with around 90% found just once. The sample consisted of PBMCs or T cells enriched from blood (not recorded which). This TCR came from a woman aged 40 to 49 who had recovered from COVID-19.

CDR3 nucleotides: TGTGCCAGCAGCTTACGGGGGTTTAACTATGGCTACACCTTC. As protein: CASSLRGFNYGYTF. The V call is TRBV7-2, the J call TRBJ1-2; weak D call: TRBD1 (5 bases). The V end lost 2 bases, the J end lost 1 base, and 8 bases lay between the germline ends. The CDR3 is 14 amino acids. Germline-derived CDR1 and CDR2 are SGHTA and FQGNSA.